Listed below are T cell receptor beta chains from one sample, sequenced in a study of T cell responses to AZD1222 COVID-19 vaccine. Clones were read by immunoSEQ multiplex PCR, and TCRdb kept only the in-frame ones, dropping some. The sample yields just under 35,000 clones, approximately 86% seen once. This material consisted of peripheral blood, taken on day 0 of AZD1222 vaccination. The origin of the receptors is an adult in good health. Each CDR3 is given with its conserved first and last residue. The D gene is left open where the match is weak. Clone size is stated in some rows and not others, as once, few, many or a class when expanded.

size,J,D,V,DNA,CDR3
.,TRBJ1-4,TRBD1,TRBV20-1,TGCAGTGCCAAGGGGGCAGGAGGGCTGTTTTTT,CSAKGAGGLFF
.,TRBJ1-3,.,TRBV18,TGTGCCAGCTCACCATCAATGACCCTTGCCTCTGGAAACACCATATATTTT,CASSPSMTLASGNTIYF
.,TRBJ2-7,.,TRBV2,TGTGCCAGCAGTGAAGCGAGGGGGGGCGAGCAGTACTTC,CASSEARGGEQYF
once,TRBJ1-1,.,TRBV2,TGTGCCAGCACATCCGGGACACTGAACACTGAAGCTTTCTTT,CASTSGTLNTEAFF
once,TRBJ2-7,.,TRBV28,TGTGCCAGCAGTTCCCCCCTAGACATTCCCACTACCTACGAGCAGTACTTC,CASSSPLDIPTTYEQYF
few,TRBJ1-1,.,TRBV10-1,TGCGCCAGCAGTGAGTCCGGGGCAGGGGCCCTGAACACTGAAGCTTTCTTT,CASSESGAGALNTEAFF
.,TRBJ2-2,TRBD1,TRBV12-3/TRBV12-4,TGTGCCAGCAGTTGGACAGGGAACGGGGAGCTGTTTTTT,CASSWTGNGELFF
.,TRBJ1-1,.,TRBV9,TGTGCCAGCAGCGTAGCAGTGAACACTGAAGCTTTCTTT,CASSVAVNTEAFF
once,TRBJ1-3,TRBD1,TRBV30,TGTGCCTGGAGTGCATCGGACAGGGTTCCTATATATTTT,CAWSASDRVPIYF
.,TRBJ2-7,.,TRBV9,TGTGCCAGCAGCGTAGAGCAGGGCTACGAGCAGTACTTC,CASSVEQGYEQYF
.,TRBJ2-1,.,TRBV7-6,TGTGCCAGCAGCTTAGGGATCCGGGACACGAATGAGCAGTTCTTC,CASSLGIRDTNEQFF
.,TRBJ1-1,.,TRBV28,TGTGCCAGCTCCAGAGAAACCGCTGAAGCTTTCTTT,CASSRETAEAFF
.,TRBJ2-7,TRBD2,TRBV6-1,TGTGCCAGCAGTGTAGGGACTAGCGGGAGGGGACCTCATGGGGAGCAGTACTTC,CASSVGTSGRGPHGEQYF
.,TRBJ1-2,.,TRBV6-1,TGTGCCAGCAGTGAAAGGGCAGGGGCCTATGGCTACACCTTC,CASSERAGAYGYTF
once,TRBJ2-2,.,TRBV23-1,TGCGCCAGCAGTCAAAGCCCCGGGGAGCTGTTTTTT,CASSQSPGELFF
.,TRBJ1-5,.,TRBV6-5,TGTGCCAGCAGTACAGGATTCGGGAGCAATCAGCCCCAGCATTTT,CASSTGFGSNQPQHF
.,TRBJ1-6,TRBD1,TRBV12-3/TRBV12-4,TGTGCCAGCAGTTGGGACAGACTTTCACCCCTCCACTTT,CASSWDRLSPLHF
.,TRBJ2-7,.,TRBV24-1,TGTGCCACCAGTGCCGGGGACAACTACGAGCAGTACTTC,CATSAGDNYEQYF
.,TRBJ1-6,.,TRBV28,TGTGCCAGCCAGGAGAGCTCCTATAATTCACCCCTCCACTTT,CASQESSYNSPLHF
.,TRBJ1-3,TRBD1,TRBV5-1,TGCGCCAGCAGCATGACAGGGTTTGGAAACACCATATATTTT,CASSMTGFGNTIYF
.,TRBJ2-7,TRBD1,TRBV7-3,TGTGCCAGCAGCCCTACAGGGGGCGGGGGCGAGCAGTACTTC,CASSPTGGGGEQYF
once,TRBJ2-3,.,TRBV28,TGTGCCAGCAGTTTACACACGGGTGTGGATACGCAGTATTTT,CASSLHTGVDTQYF
.,TRBJ2-1,.,TRBV12-3/TRBV12-4,TGTGCCACCGCCGGGAACCCCTACAATGAGCAGTTCTTC,CATAGNPYNEQFF
once,TRBJ1-2,.,TRBV27,TGTGCCAGCAGTTTGAATAACAGAGAGGGCTACACCTTC,CASSLNNREGYTF
.,TRBJ2-7,TRBD1,TRBV5-1,TGCGCCAGCAGCCTCCAGGGACAGGGCCTCTCCTACGAGCAGTACTTC,CASSLQGQGLSYEQYF
.,TRBJ1-1,TRBD1,TRBV12-3/TRBV12-4,TGTGCCAGCAGTAGACAGGGGCACACTGAAGCTTTCTTT,CASSRQGHTEAFF
.,TRBJ2-1,TRBD2,TRBV24-1,TGTGCCACCAGTGATCGGGAGGGAGAGCAGTTCTTC,CATSDREGEQFF
.,TRBJ2-7,TRBD1,TRBV15,TGTGCCACCAGCAGAGATCAGAGGACAGGGGGACCCTACGAGCAGTACTTC,CATSRDQRTGGPYEQYF
.,TRBJ2-7,TRBD2,TRBV11-2,TGTGCCAGCAGCTTCACTAGCGGGGGCCCTCACGAGCAGTACTTC,CASSFTSGGPHEQYF
once,TRBJ1-1,.,TRBV7-2,TGTGCCAGCAGCTTCCCAGGGTCCGCTGAAGCTTTCTTT,CASSFPGSAEAFF
.,TRBJ1-3,.,TRBV24-1,TGTGCCACCAGTGATTTGAGGGTTTCCTCTGGAAACACCATATATTTT,CATSDLRVSSGNTIYF
.,TRBJ2-1,TRBD1,TRBV9,TGTGCCAGCAGCGTAGACAGGGGCCCCTACAATGAGCAGTTCTTC,CASSVDRGPYNEQFF
.,TRBJ1-2,.,TRBV7-2,TGTGCCAGCAGCTTACGGGACAAAAACTATGGCTACACCTTC,CASSLRDKNYGYTF
.,TRBJ2-3,.,TRBV18,TGTGCCAGCTCACCAGCAAGGGGAGATACGCAGTATTTT,CASSPARGDTQYF
.,TRBJ1-5,.,TRBV6-2/TRBV6-3,TGTGCCAGCAGCCTGGACGGGAATCAGCCCCAGCATTTT,CASSLDGNQPQHF
.,TRBJ1-6,.,TRBV9,TGTGCCAGCAGCGTAGGCCAGTGGAATTCACCCCTCCACTTT,CASSVGQWNSPLHF
.,TRBJ1-2,.,TRBV30,TGTGCCTGGAACACACAGGGAACTAACTATGGCTACACCTTC,CAWNTQGTNYGYTF
once,TRBJ2-1,.,TRBV7-9,TGTGCCAGCAGCTTAGGGAGACTAGTACCCAATGACAATGAGCAGTTCTTC,CASSLGRLVPNDNEQFF
.,TRBJ2-5,.,TRBV6-2/TRBV6-3,TGTGCCAGCAGTTACCTAGAGAAAGAGACCCAGTACTTC,CASSYLEKETQYF
.,TRBJ2-7,.,TRBV6-5,TGTGGAAGTGGGCGGGCCAGCTCCTACGAGCAGTACTTC,CGSGRASSYEQYF
.,TRBJ2-1,TRBD2,TRBV27,TGTGCCAGCACCCCCGGGAGGAGCTACAATGAGCAGTTCTTC,CASTPGRSYNEQFF
.,TRBJ2-2,.,TRBV3-1/TRBV3-2,TGTGCCAGCAGCCAAGAAGGGGGATGGGAGCTGTTTTTT,CASSQEGGWELFF
.,TRBJ1-5,TRBD1,TRBV27,TGTGCCAGCAGTGGGAATCTTCCGACAGGGGTCAATCAGCCCCAGCATTTT,CASSGNLPTGVNQPQHF
.,TRBJ2-6,TRBD1,TRBV25-1,TGTGCCAGCAGTGCCAGCGACAGGGGGCTTGGGGCCAACGTCCTGACTTTC,CASSASDRGLGANVLTF
.,TRBJ1-2,.,TRBV19,TGTGCCACTCAAGAGGAGTACTATGGCTACACCTTC,CATQEEYYGYTF
.,TRBJ2-1,TRBD1,TRBV19,TGTGCCAGTAGTGGGGGGACAGGGCGATGGAATGAGCAGTTCTTC,CASSGGTGRWNEQFF
.,TRBJ1-6,.,TRBV5-6,TGTGCCAGCAGCTTGTCTCAGGGAAGTAATTCACCCCTCCACTTT,CASSLSQGSNSPLHF
.,TRBJ1-1,TRBD1,TRBV19,TGTGCCAGTAGTACGGGGACAGGGTGGGCTTTCTTT,CASSTGTGWAFF
.,TRBJ2-3,TRBD1,TRBV24-1,TGTGCCACCGGCCCCTCCGGACAGGGCAGCACAGATACGCAGTATTTT,CATGPSGQGSTDTQYF
.,TRBJ2-1,TRBD2,TRBV6-2/TRBV6-3,TGTGCCAGCAGTTATCGGGGGGGACCGTACAATGAGCAGTTCTTC,CASSYRGGPYNEQFF
.,TRBJ1-2,.,TRBV29-1,TGCAGCGTTCCAACCCGCTATGGCTACACCTTC,CSVPTRYGYTF
.,TRBJ2-7,.,TRBV11-2,TGTGCCAGCCTAGGGTCGTGGGTAGGGAGCTCCTACGAGCAGTACTTC,CASLGSWVGSSYEQYF
.,TRBJ1-2,.,TRBV5-8,TGTGCCAGCAGCTTGTGGGACAAGAACTATGGCTACACCTTC,CASSLWDKNYGYTF
.,TRBJ2-7,.,TRBV4-3,TGCGCCAGCAGCCAAGATCACCGGGACATCTACGAGCAGTACTTC,CASSQDHRDIYEQYF
.,TRBJ2-7,TRBD1,TRBV30,TGTGCCTGGAGCATTAGAGGGACAGGGGTCTACGAGCAGTACTTC,CAWSIRGTGVYEQYF
.,TRBJ2-2,.,TRBV19,TGTGCCAGTACAGGAGAAACCGGGGAGCTGTTTTTT,CASTGETGELFF
once,TRBJ1-2,.,TRBV14,TGTGCCAGCAGCCACGGGACGGCCTATGGCTACACCTTC,CASSHGTAYGYTF
.,TRBJ1-1,.,TRBV7-2,TGTGCCAGCAGCTCGGACGGGCACACTGAAGCTTTCTTT,CASSSDGHTEAFF
.,TRBJ2-7,TRBD2,TRBV11-2,TGTGCCAGCAGCTTAGTTGCGGGGGTGGCCTACGAGCAGTACTTC,CASSLVAGVAYEQYF
once,TRBJ2-2,.,TRBV5-8,TGTGCCAGCAGCTTGCTTCGGGGCATAAGCACCGGGGAGCTGTTTTTT,CASSLLRGISTGELFF